A selection of T cell receptor beta chains follows, all from one sample in a study of shared clonotypes between healthy human individuals. The data were produced by immunoSEQ multiplex PCR, yet TCRdb's version contains in-frame clones alone and is incomplete. The data contain about 2 million clones, roughly 95% of them singletons. The sequenced sample consisted of naive CD8+ T cells sorted from blood. These TCRs come from a man aged 18 to 30 in good health. CDR3s include the opening cysteine and the closing phenylalanine or tryptophan. Fields, in order: CDR3 DNA, CDR3 protein, V gene, D gene, J gene, clone size. D genes are given only for firm matches. A row's size may be missing; if present it is once, few, many or a size class.

cdr3_nt: TGTGCCACCAGACAGGGGCCTGGGTCTGTGGAAAAACTGTTTTTT
cdr3_aa: CATRQGPGSVEKLFF
v_call: TRBV28
d_call: TRBD1
j_call: TRBJ1-4
clone_size: -

cdr3_nt: TGCGCCAGCAGCCACCTTAGTAGTGGACAGTATGGCTACACCTTC
cdr3_aa: CASSHLSSGQYGYTF
v_call: TRBV4-1
d_call: -
j_call: TRBJ1-2
clone_size: -

cdr3_nt: TGTGCCAGCAGCGTAGCGCAGGGACTAGTTCTGGACACCGGGGAGCTGTTTTTT
cdr3_aa: CASSVAQGLVLDTGELFF
v_call: TRBV9
d_call: TRBD2
j_call: TRBJ2-2
clone_size: once

cdr3_nt: TGTGCCAGCAGCTCGGGACGGGGGGAGGAGACCCAGTACTTC
cdr3_aa: CASSSGRGEETQYF
v_call: TRBV7-9
d_call: TRBD2
j_call: TRBJ2-5
clone_size: -

cdr3_nt: TGCGCCAGCAGCCAAGAGCGGGGTAGCGGGAGAGCGACCGGGGAGCTGTTTTTT
cdr3_aa: CASSQERGSGRATGELFF
v_call: TRBV4-3
d_call: TRBD2
j_call: TRBJ2-2
clone_size: once

cdr3_nt: TGTGCCAGCAGCGACCCCGGGGACGGAATCTACGAGCAGTACTTC
cdr3_aa: CASSDPGDGIYEQYF
v_call: TRBV21-1
d_call: -
j_call: TRBJ2-7
clone_size: -

cdr3_nt: TGTGCCAGCAGCCCGGGCCTAGTCTACGAGCAGTACTTC
cdr3_aa: CASSPGLVYEQYF
v_call: TRBV28
d_call: -
j_call: TRBJ2-7
clone_size: -

cdr3_nt: TGTGCCAGCCACCCACTAGTACCGATCAATGAGCAGTTCTTC
cdr3_aa: CASHPLVPINEQFF
v_call: TRBV27
d_call: -
j_call: TRBJ2-1
clone_size: -

cdr3_nt: TGCGCCAGCAGCCAAGATCCCGGACTAGCACAGAACACCGGGGAGCTGTTTTTT
cdr3_aa: CASSQDPGLAQNTGELFF
v_call: TRBV4-1
d_call: TRBD2
j_call: TRBJ2-2
clone_size: -

cdr3_nt: TGTGCCAGTAGGCTCGACAGGGGAGGGAGCAATCAGCCCCAGCATTTT
cdr3_aa: CASRLDRGGSNQPQHF
v_call: TRBV19
d_call: TRBD1
j_call: TRBJ1-5
clone_size: once

cdr3_nt: TGTGCCAGCAGCTTAGCAGGGTCCCTAGATACGCAGTATTTT
cdr3_aa: CASSLAGSLDTQYF
v_call: TRBV11-2
d_call: -
j_call: TRBJ2-3
clone_size: -

cdr3_nt: TGCGCCAGCAGCCAAGAGGTTCCTGCGGAGTCCTACGAGCAGTACTTC
cdr3_aa: CASSQEVPAESYEQYF
v_call: TRBV4-1
d_call: -
j_call: TRBJ2-7
clone_size: -

cdr3_nt: TGTGCCAGTAGTATGGGAGGAGAGACCCAGTACTTC
cdr3_aa: CASSMGGETQYF
v_call: TRBV19
d_call: -
j_call: TRBJ2-5
clone_size: -

cdr3_nt: TGCAGCGTTGATTGGGCAGGGGCGGCATATGGCTACACCTTC
cdr3_aa: CSVDWAGAAYGYTF
v_call: TRBV29-1
d_call: -
j_call: TRBJ1-2
clone_size: -

cdr3_nt: TGTGCCAGCAGCGTACAGGGTCCCCACACTGAAGCTTTCTTT
cdr3_aa: CASSVQGPHTEAFF
v_call: TRBV6-5
d_call: -
j_call: TRBJ1-1
clone_size: once

cdr3_nt: TGTGCCAGCAGTTGGGGGACCTCCTACGAGCAGTACTTC
cdr3_aa: CASSWGTSYEQYF
v_call: TRBV27
d_call: -
j_call: TRBJ2-7
clone_size: -

cdr3_nt: TGTGCTAGCAGTCAAGGGGATACAGATACGCAGTATTTT
cdr3_aa: CASSQGDTDTQYF
v_call: TRBV7-7
d_call: -
j_call: TRBJ2-3
clone_size: -

cdr3_nt: TGTGCCTGGTGTCAGCTGGGGGACACTGAAGCTTTCTTT
cdr3_aa: CAWCQLGDTEAFF
v_call: TRBV30
d_call: -
j_call: TRBJ1-1
clone_size: -

cdr3_nt: TGCGCCAGCAGTCAATCCCTCCGGACAGCCCGCTCCTACGAGCAGTACTTC
cdr3_aa: CASSQSLRTARSYEQYF
v_call: TRBV23-1
d_call: -
j_call: TRBJ2-7
clone_size: -

cdr3_nt: TGTGCCAGCACTACGATTAGGTCTTATTCACCCCTCCACTTT
cdr3_aa: CASTTIRSYSPLHF
v_call: TRBV28
d_call: -
j_call: TRBJ1-6
clone_size: -

cdr3_nt: TGCGCCAGCGCTGAGTGGACTAGCGGGGGGGAAGAGACCCAGTACTTC
cdr3_aa: CASAEWTSGGEETQYF
v_call: TRBV10-2
d_call: TRBD2
j_call: TRBJ2-5
clone_size: -

cdr3_nt: TGTGCCAGCAGCTTCTCGCTGGGACAGGATAAAGGTGAGCAGTTCTTC
cdr3_aa: CASSFSLGQDKGEQFF
v_call: TRBV7-9
d_call: TRBD1
j_call: TRBJ2-1
clone_size: -

cdr3_nt: TGTGCCAGCAGTCTACTTCGGGAGCCGGGTGTGCAGCCCCAGCATTTT
cdr3_aa: CASSLLREPGVQPQHF
v_call: TRBV27
d_call: -
j_call: TRBJ1-5
clone_size: -

cdr3_nt: TGTGCCAGCAGCGATGATCTCGGGGTAGTCCCCACAGATACGCAGTATTTT
cdr3_aa: CASSDDLGVVPTDTQYF
v_call: TRBV7-9
d_call: -
j_call: TRBJ2-3
clone_size: -

cdr3_nt: TGTGCCAGCAGTTTATCCCTGGAGGGGGCGGTAGCTAACTATGGCTACACCTTC
cdr3_aa: CASSLSLEGAVANYGYTF
v_call: TRBV28
d_call: TRBD1
j_call: TRBJ1-2
clone_size: -

cdr3_nt: TGTGCCAGCAGGGGACAGGACTACGAGCAGTACTTC
cdr3_aa: CASRGQDYEQYF
v_call: TRBV6-6
d_call: TRBD1
j_call: TRBJ2-7
clone_size: -

cdr3_nt: TGTGCCAGCAGCCAGACAGGGGGCAAGCGGTACGAGCAGTACTTC
cdr3_aa: CASSQTGGKRYEQYF
v_call: TRBV7-8
d_call: TRBD1
j_call: TRBJ2-7
clone_size: -

cdr3_nt: TGTGCCAGCTCGCGAGGGACAGATACGCAGTATTTT
cdr3_aa: CASSRGTDTQYF
v_call: TRBV18
d_call: -
j_call: TRBJ2-3
clone_size: once

cdr3_nt: TGTGCCAGCAGACATAATTCACCCCTCCACTTT
cdr3_aa: CASRHNSPLHF
v_call: TRBV5-8
d_call: -
j_call: TRBJ1-6
clone_size: -

cdr3_nt: TGTGCCAGCAGCCAAGGGACAAACACTGAAGCTTTCTTT
cdr3_aa: CASSQGTNTEAFF
v_call: TRBV13
d_call: -
j_call: TRBJ1-1
clone_size: -

cdr3_nt: TGTGCCAGCACCACTAGGACAGGGACCTACGAGCAGTACTTC
cdr3_aa: CASTTRTGTYEQYF
v_call: TRBV6-1
d_call: TRBD1
j_call: TRBJ2-7
clone_size: -

cdr3_nt: TGTGCCTGGAGTGTAGGGGCGGGCAACAATGAGCAGTTCTTC
cdr3_aa: CAWSVGAGNNEQFF
v_call: TRBV30
d_call: -
j_call: TRBJ2-1
clone_size: -

cdr3_nt: TGTGCCAGCAGCTTCTGGGGAGAGGCCTACGAGCAGTACTTC
cdr3_aa: CASSFWGEAYEQYF
v_call: TRBV7-9
d_call: -
j_call: TRBJ2-7
clone_size: -

cdr3_nt: TGTGCCAGCAGTCCGTATCAGGGGGCCAGCTATGGCTACACCTTC
cdr3_aa: CASSPYQGASYGYTF
v_call: TRBV6-5
d_call: TRBD1
j_call: TRBJ1-2
clone_size: -

cdr3_nt: TGTGCCAGCAGCGGGACACCCAGCTCCTACGAGCAGTACTTC
cdr3_aa: CASSGTPSSYEQYF
v_call: TRBV6-5
d_call: -
j_call: TRBJ2-7
clone_size: once

cdr3_nt: TGCGCCAGCTTCGAAGCGGGAGGGCTAGAGACCCAGTACTTC
cdr3_aa: CASFEAGGLETQYF
v_call: TRBV5-1
d_call: TRBD2
j_call: TRBJ2-5
clone_size: -

cdr3_nt: TGTGCCAGCGGAGGGGGACAGTCCCCGAACACTGAAGCTTTCTTT
cdr3_aa: CASGGGQSPNTEAFF
v_call: TRBV2
d_call: TRBD1
j_call: TRBJ1-1
clone_size: once

cdr3_nt: TGTGCCAGCAGTTTATCCTTGGGAGGGGTAGCGGCCTACAATGAGCAGTTCTTC
cdr3_aa: CASSLSLGGVAAYNEQFF
v_call: TRBV27
d_call: TRBD2
j_call: TRBJ2-1
clone_size: -

cdr3_nt: TGTGCCTCCCGGGCAGGGGGGAACACTGAAGCTTTCTTT
cdr3_aa: CASRAGGNTEAFF
v_call: TRBV19
d_call: TRBD1
j_call: TRBJ1-1
clone_size: few

cdr3_nt: TGTGCCTGGACCCCAGGACAGAGCTCTGGAAACACCATATATTTT
cdr3_aa: CAWTPGQSSGNTIYF
v_call: TRBV30
d_call: -
j_call: TRBJ1-3
clone_size: -

cdr3_nt: TGTGCCAGCAGCCAACAGGGTCTCGAGCAGTACTTC
cdr3_aa: CASSQQGLEQYF
v_call: TRBV5-6
d_call: -
j_call: TRBJ2-7
clone_size: -

cdr3_nt: TGTGCCATCAGCAGTGAAGGGGAGCGGGGGAGCTCCTACAATGAGCAGTTCTTC
cdr3_aa: CAISSEGERGSSYNEQFF
v_call: TRBV10-3
d_call: TRBD2
j_call: TRBJ2-1
clone_size: -

cdr3_nt: TGTGCCAGCAGCTTAGCGGGGGCTAGCGGGACCCTGAGCGAGCAGTACTTC
cdr3_aa: CASSLAGASGTLSEQYF
v_call: TRBV7-9
d_call: TRBD2
j_call: TRBJ2-7
clone_size: -

cdr3_nt: TGTGCCAGCAGCGTAGGGGCAGACTACTCCTACAATGAGCAGTTCTTC
cdr3_aa: CASSVGADYSYNEQFF
v_call: TRBV9
d_call: -
j_call: TRBJ2-1
clone_size: -

cdr3_nt: TGTGCCAGCAGCCAAGTAGCGGGAGAGTCCTACGAGCAGTACTTC
cdr3_aa: CASSQVAGESYEQYF
v_call: TRBV7-2
d_call: TRBD2
j_call: TRBJ2-7
clone_size: -

cdr3_nt: TGTGCCAGCAGTTTAGACAGGGAGAGTCCCTCCGGGGAGCTGTTTTTT
cdr3_aa: CASSLDRESPSGELFF
v_call: TRBV28
d_call: TRBD1
j_call: TRBJ2-2
clone_size: -

cdr3_nt: TGCGCCAGCAGCCAAGAAGCGGACAGGCAGCCCCAGCATTTT
cdr3_aa: CASSQEADRQPQHF
v_call: TRBV4-1
d_call: TRBD1
j_call: TRBJ1-5
clone_size: -

cdr3_nt: TGTGCCAGCAGCAAGTCTGGAGGGACGCAGTATTTT
cdr3_aa: CASSKSGGTQYF
v_call: TRBV7-9
d_call: -
j_call: TRBJ2-3
clone_size: once

cdr3_nt: TGTGCCAGCAGCCCCGCGGGGGATGGTCAAGAGACCCAGTACTTC
cdr3_aa: CASSPAGDGQETQYF
v_call: TRBV13
d_call: TRBD2
j_call: TRBJ2-5
clone_size: -

cdr3_nt: TGTGCCAGCAGCTCGGGAACCGGGGGTAGGGACTACGAGCAGTACTTC
cdr3_aa: CASSSGTGGRDYEQYF
v_call: TRBV7-9
d_call: -
j_call: TRBJ2-7
clone_size: -

cdr3_nt: TGCAGCGTTGAAGGAGTTGACAGGGGGCCAGATACGCAGTATTTT
cdr3_aa: CSVEGVDRGPDTQYF
v_call: TRBV29-1
d_call: TRBD1
j_call: TRBJ2-3
clone_size: -

cdr3_nt: TGTGCCAACGCGGCGCCTGCACAGGGGGCCTACGAGCAGTACTTC
cdr3_aa: CANAAPAQGAYEQYF
v_call: TRBV2
d_call: TRBD1
j_call: TRBJ2-7
clone_size: -

cdr3_nt: TGCGCCAGCAGCCAAGGGGAGTTGGACTTAAGACCCTACGAGCAGTACTTC
cdr3_aa: CASSQGELDLRPYEQYF
v_call: TRBV4-1
d_call: -
j_call: TRBJ2-7
clone_size: -